Below, one TCR beta chain is given with its context. Antigen unknown. This sample was taken from a study of cytomegalovirus exposure and HLA in healthy donors. General observations from the study: CMV serostatus was the sole immune exposure data available.

Primers: 60 Vbeta forward and 13 Jbeta reverse. Clones were read by immunoSEQ multiplex PCR, and TCRdb kept only the in-frame ones, dropping some. The ten most abundant clones cover roughly 5.4% of a sample with 60,000 to 70,000 clones. The CDR3 covers 18 residues. Trimming cost V 4 bases and J 0 bases; bases outside gene matches: 6. The germline gives CDR1 MNHNS, CDR2 SASEGT. The specimen was PBMCs. The gene calls are TRBV6-1 and TRBJ2-2, with TRBD2 matching 12 bases. This receptor was obtained from a man aged 25 to 40 in good health and CMV-seropositive. CDR3 protein: CASSGLAGGPSNTGELFF. The CDR3 DNA reads as TGTGCCAGCAGTGGGCTAGCGGGAGGGCCTTCGAACACCGGGGAGCTGTTTTTT.